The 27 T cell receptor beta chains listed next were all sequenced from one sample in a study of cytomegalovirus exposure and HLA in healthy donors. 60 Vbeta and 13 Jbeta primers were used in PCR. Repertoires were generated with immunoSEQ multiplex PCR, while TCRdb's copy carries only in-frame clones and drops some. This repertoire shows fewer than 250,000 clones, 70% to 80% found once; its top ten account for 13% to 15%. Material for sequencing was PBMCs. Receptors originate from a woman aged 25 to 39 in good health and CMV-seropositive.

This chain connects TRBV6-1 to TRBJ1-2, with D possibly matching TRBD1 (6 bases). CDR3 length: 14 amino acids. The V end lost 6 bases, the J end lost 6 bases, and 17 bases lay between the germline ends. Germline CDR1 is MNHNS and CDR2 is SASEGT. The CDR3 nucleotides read TGTGCCAGCAGCGGCTTAATCCCAGGGGATGGCTACACCTTC. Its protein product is CASSGLIPGDGYTF.

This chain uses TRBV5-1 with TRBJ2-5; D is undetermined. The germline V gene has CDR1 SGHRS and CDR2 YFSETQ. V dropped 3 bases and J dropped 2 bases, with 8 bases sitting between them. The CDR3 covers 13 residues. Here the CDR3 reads CASSWRVQETQYF. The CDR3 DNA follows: TGCGCCAGCAGCTGGAGAGTACAAGAGACCCAGTACTTC.

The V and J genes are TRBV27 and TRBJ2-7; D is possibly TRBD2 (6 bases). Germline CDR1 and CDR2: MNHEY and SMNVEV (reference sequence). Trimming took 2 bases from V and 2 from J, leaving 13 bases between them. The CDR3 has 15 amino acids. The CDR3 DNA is TGTGCCAGCAGTTTAGAGGGATGGGGGGCCTACGAGCAGTACTTC. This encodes CASSLEGWGAYEQYF.

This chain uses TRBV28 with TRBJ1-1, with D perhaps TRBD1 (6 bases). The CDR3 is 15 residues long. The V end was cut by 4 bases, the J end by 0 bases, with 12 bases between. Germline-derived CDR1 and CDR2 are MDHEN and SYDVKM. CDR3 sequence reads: CASSYRGGMNTEAFF. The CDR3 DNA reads TGTGCCAGCAGTTATCGGGGGGGCATGAACACTGAAGCTTTCTTT.

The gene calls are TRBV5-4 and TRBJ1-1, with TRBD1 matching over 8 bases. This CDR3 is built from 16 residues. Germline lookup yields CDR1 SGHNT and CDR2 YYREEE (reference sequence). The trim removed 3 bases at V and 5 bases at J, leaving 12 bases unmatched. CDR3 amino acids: CASSSAGGAGRTEAFF. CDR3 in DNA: TGTGCCAGCAGCTCGGCAGGGGGCGCAGGGAGGACTGAAGCTTTCTTT. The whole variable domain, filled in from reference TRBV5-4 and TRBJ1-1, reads ETGVTQSPTHLIKTRGQQVTLRCSSQSGHNTVSWYQQALGQGPQFIFQYYREEENGRGNFPPRFSGLQFPNYSSELNVNALELDDSALYLCASSSAGGAGRTEAFFGQGTRLTVV.

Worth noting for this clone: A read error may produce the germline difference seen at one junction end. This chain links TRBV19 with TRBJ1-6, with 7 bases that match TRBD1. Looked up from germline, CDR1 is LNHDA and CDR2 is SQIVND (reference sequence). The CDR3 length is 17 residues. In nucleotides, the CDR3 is TGTGCCAGTAAGAGCCATCCCCGACAGGGTCACGATTCACCCCCCCACTTT. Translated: CASKSHPRQGHDSPPHF.

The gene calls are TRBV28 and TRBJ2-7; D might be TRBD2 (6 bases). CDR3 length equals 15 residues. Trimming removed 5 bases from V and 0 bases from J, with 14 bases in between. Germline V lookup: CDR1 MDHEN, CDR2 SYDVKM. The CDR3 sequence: CASSPVAEISYEQYF. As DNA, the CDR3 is TGTGCCAGCAGTCCAGTAGCGGAAATCTCCTACGAGCAGTACTTC.

The CDR3, as DNA: TGCGCCAGCAGCTTGTGGGACAGAGAAATTGAAGCTTTCTTT. Translated, it gives CASSLWDREIEAFF. The chain recombines TRBV5-1 with TRBJ1-1; 7 bases agree with TRBD1. V was pared by 1 base and J by 7 bases, with 7 bases of the junction left unmatched. CDR1 and CDR2 from the germline V gene are SGHRS and YFSETQ. The CDR3 length is 14 residues.

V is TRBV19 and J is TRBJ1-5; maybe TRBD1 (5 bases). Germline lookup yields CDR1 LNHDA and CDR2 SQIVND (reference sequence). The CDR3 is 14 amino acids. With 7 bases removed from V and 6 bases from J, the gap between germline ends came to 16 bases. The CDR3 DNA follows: TGTGCCAGTACCTCCCTCTCGGGGGGTCAGCCCCAGCATTTT. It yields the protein CASTSLSGGQPQHF.

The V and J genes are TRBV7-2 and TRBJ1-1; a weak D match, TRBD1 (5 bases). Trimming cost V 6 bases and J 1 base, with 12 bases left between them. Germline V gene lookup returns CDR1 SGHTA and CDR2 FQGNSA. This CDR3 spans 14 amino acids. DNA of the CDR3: TGTGCCAGCAGTTTTGGGGGGGGGAACACTGAAGCTTTCTTT. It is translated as CASSFGGGNTEAFF.

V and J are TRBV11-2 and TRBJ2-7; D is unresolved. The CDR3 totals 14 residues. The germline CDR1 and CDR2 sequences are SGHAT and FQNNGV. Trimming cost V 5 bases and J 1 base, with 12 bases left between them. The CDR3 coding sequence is TGTGCCAGCAGCCCCTTGACTGCATCCTACGAGCAGTACTTC. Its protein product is CASSPLTASYEQYF.

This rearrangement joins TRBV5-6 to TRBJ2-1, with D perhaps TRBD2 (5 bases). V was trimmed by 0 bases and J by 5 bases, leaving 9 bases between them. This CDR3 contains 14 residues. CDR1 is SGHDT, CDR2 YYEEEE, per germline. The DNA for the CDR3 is TGTGCCAGCAGCTTGGGGCAGCGGAACAATGAGCAGTTCTTC. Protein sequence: CASSLGQRNNEQFF. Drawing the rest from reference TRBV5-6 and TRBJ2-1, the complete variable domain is DAGVTQSPTHLIKTRGQQVTLRCSPKSGHDTVSWYQQALGQGPQFIFQYYEEEERQRGNFPDRFSGHQFPNYSSELNVNALLLGDSALYLCASSLGQRNNEQFFGPGTRLTVL.

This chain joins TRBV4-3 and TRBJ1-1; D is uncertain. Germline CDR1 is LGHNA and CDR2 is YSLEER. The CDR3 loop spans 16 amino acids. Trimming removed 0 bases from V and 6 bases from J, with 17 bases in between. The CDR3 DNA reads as TGCGCCAGCAGCCAAGACGGAGAGTCCTTTCGCTCTGAAGCTTTCTTT. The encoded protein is CASSQDGESFRSEAFF.

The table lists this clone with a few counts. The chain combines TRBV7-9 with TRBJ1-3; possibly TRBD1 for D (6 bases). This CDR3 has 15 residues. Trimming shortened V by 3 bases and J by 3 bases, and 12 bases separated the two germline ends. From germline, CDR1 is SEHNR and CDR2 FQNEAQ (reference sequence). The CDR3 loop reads CASSFGGGSGNTIYF. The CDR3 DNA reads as TGTGCCAGCAGCTTCGGCGGGGGCAGTGGAAACACCATATATTTT.

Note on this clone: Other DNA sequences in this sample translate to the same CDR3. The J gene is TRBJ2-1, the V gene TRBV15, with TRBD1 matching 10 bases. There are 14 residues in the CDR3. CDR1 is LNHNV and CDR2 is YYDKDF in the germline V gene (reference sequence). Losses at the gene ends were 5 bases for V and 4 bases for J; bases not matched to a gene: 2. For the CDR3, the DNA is TGTGCCACCAGCCGGGACAGGGGATACAATGAGCAGTTCTTC. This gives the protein CATSRDRGYNEQFF.

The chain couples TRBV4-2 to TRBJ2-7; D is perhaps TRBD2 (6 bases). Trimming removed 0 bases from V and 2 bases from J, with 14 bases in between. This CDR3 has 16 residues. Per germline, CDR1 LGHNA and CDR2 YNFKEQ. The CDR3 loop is CASSQERDSGTYEQYF. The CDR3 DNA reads TGTGCCAGCAGCCAAGAGAGGGATAGCGGAACCTACGAGCAGTACTTC.

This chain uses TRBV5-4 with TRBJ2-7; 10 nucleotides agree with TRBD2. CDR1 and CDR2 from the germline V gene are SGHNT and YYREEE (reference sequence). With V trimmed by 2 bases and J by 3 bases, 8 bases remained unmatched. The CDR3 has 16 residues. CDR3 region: CASSFEPGLADYEQYF. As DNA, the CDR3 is TGTGCCAGCAGCTTCGAACCCGGACTAGCGGACTACGAGCAGTACTTC.

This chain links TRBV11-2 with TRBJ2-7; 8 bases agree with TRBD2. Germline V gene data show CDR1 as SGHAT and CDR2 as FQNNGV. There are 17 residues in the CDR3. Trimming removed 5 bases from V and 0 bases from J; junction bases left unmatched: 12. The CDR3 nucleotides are TGTGCCAGCAGCCCCCCCGGGGGGGGATTCAGCTCCTACGAGCAGTACTTC. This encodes CASSPPGGGFSSYEQYF. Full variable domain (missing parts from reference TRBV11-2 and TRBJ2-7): EAGVAQSPRYKIIEKRQSVAFWCNPISGHATLYWYQQILGQGPKLLIQFQNNGVVDDSQLPKDRFSAERLKGVDSTLKIQPAKLEDSAVYLCASSPPGGGFSSYEQYFGPGTRLTVT.

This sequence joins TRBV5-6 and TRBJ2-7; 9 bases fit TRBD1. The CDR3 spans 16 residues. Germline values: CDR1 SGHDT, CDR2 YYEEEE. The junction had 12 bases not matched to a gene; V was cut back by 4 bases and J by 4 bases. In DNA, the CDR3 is TGTGCCAGCAGCCAAGGGACAGGGAGGTTCTCTTACGAGCAGTACTTC. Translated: CASSQGTGRFSYEQYF.

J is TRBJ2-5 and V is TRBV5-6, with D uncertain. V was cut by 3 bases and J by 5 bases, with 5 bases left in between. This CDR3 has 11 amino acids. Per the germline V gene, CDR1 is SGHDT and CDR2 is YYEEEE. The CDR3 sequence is CASSSGETQYF. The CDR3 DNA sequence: TGTGCCAGCAGCTCCGGGGAGACCCAGTACTTC.

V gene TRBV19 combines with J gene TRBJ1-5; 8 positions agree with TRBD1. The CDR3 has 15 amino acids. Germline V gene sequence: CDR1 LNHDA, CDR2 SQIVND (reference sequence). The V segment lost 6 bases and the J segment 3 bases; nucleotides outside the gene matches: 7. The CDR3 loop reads CASRQDRAVNQPQHF. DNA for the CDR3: TGTGCCAGTAGACAGGACAGGGCCGTCAATCAGCCCCAGCATTTT. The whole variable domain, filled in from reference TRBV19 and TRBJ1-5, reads DGGITQSPKYLFRKEGQNVTLSCEQNLNHDAMYWYRQDPGQGLRLIYYSQIVNDFQKGDIAEGYSVSREKKESFPLTVTSAQKNPTAFYLCASRQDRAVNQPQHFGDGTRLSIL.

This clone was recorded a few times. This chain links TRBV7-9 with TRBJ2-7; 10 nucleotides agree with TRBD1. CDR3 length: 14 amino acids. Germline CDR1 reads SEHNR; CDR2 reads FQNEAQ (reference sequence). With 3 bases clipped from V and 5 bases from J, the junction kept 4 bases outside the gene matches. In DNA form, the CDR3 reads TGTGCCAGCAGCTTGGCCGGGACAGGGGACGAGCAGTACTTC. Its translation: CASSLAGTGDEQYF.

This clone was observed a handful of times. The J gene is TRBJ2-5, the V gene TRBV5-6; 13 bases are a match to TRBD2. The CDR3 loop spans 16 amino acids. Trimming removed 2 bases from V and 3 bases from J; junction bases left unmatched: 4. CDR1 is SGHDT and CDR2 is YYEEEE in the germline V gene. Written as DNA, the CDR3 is TGTGCCAGCAGCTTTCGAACTAGCGGGGGGGAAGAGACCCAGTACTTC. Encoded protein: CASSFRTSGGEETQYF.

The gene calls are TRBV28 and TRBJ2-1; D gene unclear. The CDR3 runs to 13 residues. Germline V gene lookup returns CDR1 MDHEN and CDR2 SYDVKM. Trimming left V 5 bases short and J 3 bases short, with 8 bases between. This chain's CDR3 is CASSKQNYNEQFF. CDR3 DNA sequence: TGTGCCAGCAGTAAACAGAACTACAATGAGCAGTTCTTC.

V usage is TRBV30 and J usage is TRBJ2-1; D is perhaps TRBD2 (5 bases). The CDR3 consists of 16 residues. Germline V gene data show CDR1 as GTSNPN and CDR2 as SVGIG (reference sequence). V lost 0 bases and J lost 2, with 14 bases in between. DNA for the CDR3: TGTGCCTGGAGTGTATGGCCGGGAAGCCCCTACAATGAGCAGTTCTTC. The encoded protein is CAWSVWPGSPYNEQFF.

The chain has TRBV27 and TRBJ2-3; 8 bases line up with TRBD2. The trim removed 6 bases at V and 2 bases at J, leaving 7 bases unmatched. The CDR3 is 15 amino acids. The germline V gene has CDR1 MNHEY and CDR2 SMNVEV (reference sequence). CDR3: CASRSSGGPTDTQYF. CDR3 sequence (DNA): TGTGCCAGCAGATCCAGCGGGGGCCCCACAGATACGCAGTATTTT.

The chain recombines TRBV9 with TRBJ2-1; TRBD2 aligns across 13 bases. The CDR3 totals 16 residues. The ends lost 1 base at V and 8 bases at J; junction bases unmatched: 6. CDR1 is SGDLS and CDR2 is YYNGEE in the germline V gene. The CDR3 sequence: CASSVMGLAGHDEQFF. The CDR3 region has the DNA TGTGCCAGCAGCGTAATGGGACTAGCGGGACACGATGAGCAGTTCTTC.